These 19 T cell receptor beta chains were sequenced from one sample in a study of CD8+ T cells in alopecia areata. Extracted from the samples, RNA was reverse transcribed into cDNA to serve as the sequencing template. The protocol was immunoSEQ multiplex PCR, while the TCRdb copy is restricted to in-frame clones and leaves out a portion. Recorded here are more than 90,000 clones, with no singletons, and the ten leading clones hold roughly 21%. What was sequenced was lesional skin. These receptors all stem from a C3H/HeJ mouse with alopecia areata. Strain haplotype (MHC): H2-k.

This clone has just a few counts. Gene names are mouse gene names. The sequence runs out 4 residues before the end of the CDR3; the remainder is reconstructed from the germline J gene. V and J are TRBV13-3 and TRBJ2-2; TRBD1 matches at 9 bases. This CDR3 contains 14 residues. Germline CDR1 reads NNHDY; CDR2 reads SYVADS. J gave up 1 base and V 9 bases, and 4 bases lay outside the gene matches. CDR3 amino acids: CATGTGQNTGQLYF. The part of the CDR3 DNA that was read is TGTGCCACTGGGACAGGGCAAAACACCGGG.

This clone was counted only a few times. TCRdb and the translated DNA give different amino acids at residue 13; the protein presented here is the one translated from the DNA. The genes are named according to mouse. The read ends 3 residues before the CDR3 terminus; that terminus is restored from the germline J gene. The gene calls are TRBV19 and TRBJ1-6; 9 bases line up with TRBD1. TRBJ1-6 is recorded as an ORF, its role being uncertain. CDR3 length: 16 residues. V was clipped by 3 bases and J by 3 bases; unmatched bases: 4. Germline-derived CDR1 and CDR2 are FNHDT and SITEND (reference sequence). The sequenced part of the CDR3 DNA is TGTGCCAGCAGTACCTCGGGACAGGGCTATAATTCGCCC. This codes for CASSTSGQGYNSP. The complete CDR3 protein is CASSTSGQGYNSPLYF.

This clone was counted a few times. Gene names refer to mouse genes. With the read ending 4 residues before the CDR3 end, the germline J gene is used to fill in that end. The chain is built from TRBV13-2 and TRBJ2-5, with a weak D call TRBD1 (6 bases). This CDR3 spans 14 amino acids. The germline V gene has CDR1 NNHNN and CDR2 SYGAGS (reference sequence). CDR3 sequence: CASGDANRADTQYF. The DNA read from the CDR3 is TGTGCCAGCGGTGATGCAAACAGGGCAGAC.

In this sample, this clone turned up a few times. At residue 13, TCRdb's protein disagrees with the DNA translation; the protein shown here derives from the DNA. Mouse gene names apply. The CDR3 goes on 3 residues after the read ends, and that part is filled in from the germline J gene. The chain combines TRBV19 with TRBJ1-6; no clear D. TRBJ1-6 is labeled an ORF, and its function is uncertain. There are 16 residues in the CDR3. Trimming took off 4 bases at V and 0 bases at J, with 11 bases between the two ends. The germline gives CDR1 FNHDT, CDR2 SITEND (reference sequence). The CDR3: CASSLHKFSYNSPLYF. CDR3 DNA, as far as it was read: TGTGCCAGCAGTCTCCACAAATTTTCCTATAATTCGCCC.

As regards this clone: The listed genes are named as in mouse. The read gets to within 4 residues of the CDR3 end, and the germline J gene fills in the rest. The chain links TRBV16 to TRBJ2-4, with TRBD2 identical over 10 bases. The length of the CDR3 is 17 residues. Germline CDR1 SGHSA, CDR2 FRNQAP. The junction had 5 bases not matched to a gene; V was cut back by 0 bases and J by 2 bases. The CDR3: CASSLEAGGAVQNTLYF. CDR3 DNA, as far as it was read: TGTGCAAGCAGCTTAGAAGCTGGGGGGGCGGTTCAAAAC.

Comments on this clone: Gene names and germline refer to mouse. The read ends 4 residues early relative to the CDR3; the germline J gene fills the gap. V usage is TRBV17 and J usage is TRBJ2-3, with D possibly matching TRBD2 (7 bases). Germline V CDR1 and CDR2: MNHDT, YYDKIL. The CDR3 is made up of 16 amino acids. Trimming stripped 5 bases from V and 2 bases from J, with 17 bases between. CDR3 loop: CASSPKGGRNAETLYF. Partial CDR3 DNA: TGTGCTAGCAGTCCCAAGGGGGGGAGGAATGCAGAA.

Comment on this clone: The genes and germline here are from mouse. The read stops 4 residues short of the end of the CDR3; the missing end is completed from the germline J gene. The chain carries TRBV13-2 and TRBJ1-4; D gene uncertain. V was cut by 0 bases and J by 2 bases, with 8 bases left in between. Germline V gene data show CDR1 as NNHNN and CDR2 as SYGAGS (reference sequence). The CDR3 spans 15 residues. The CDR3 sequence: CASGDAHRSNERLFF. Incomplete CDR3 DNA: TGTGCCAGCGGTGATGCCCACAGATCCAACGAA.

This clone was observed a handful of times. Each gene name is a mouse one. The read halts 4 residues ahead of the CDR3 end, with the missing end drawn from the germline J gene. The rearrangement links TRBV19 to TRBJ2-2, with D hard to call. The V end was cut by 1 base, the J end by 0 bases, with 7 bases between. This CDR3 is built from 15 residues. Germline-derived CDR1 and CDR2 are FNHDT and SITEND (reference sequence). The CDR3 bases that were read are TGTGCCAGCAGTATATGGGTCGCAAACACCGGG. Translating gives CASSIWVANTG. The CDR3 in its entirety is CASSIWVANTGQLYF.

This clone occurred a few times. All gene names here are mouse names. The sequenced fragment ends 4 residues before the CDR3 boundary, so the rest is inferred from the germline J gene. The rearrangement uses TRBV13-3 and TRBJ2-5; 10 positions match TRBD2. Germline-derived CDR1 and CDR2 are NNHDY and SYVADS. The CDR3 runs to 13 residues. The CDR3 DNA, read in part, is TGTGCCAGCGCCTGGGGGGGCGGAGAC. Protein: CASAWGGGD. The whole CDR3 protein is CASAWGGGDTQYF.

The sample holds a few counts of this clone. Mouse names are used for the genes. The read terminates 4 residues ahead of where the CDR3 ends, so the germline J gene completes it. The chain is built from TRBV1 and TRBJ1-2; no definite D call. The CDR3 sequence is 13 residues long. V lost 5 bases, J lost 4 bases, and 11 bases lay in between. Germline CDR1 is NSQYPW and CDR2 is LRSPGD (reference sequence). Partial CDR3 DNA: TGCACCTGCAGTAGGCAGGCAGGCTCC. This codes for CTCSRQAGS. The full CDR3 is CTCSRQAGSDYTF.

This clone was picked up many times. The germline and genes are mouse ones. The read ends 4 residues shy of where the CDR3 ends; the end is completed using the germline J gene. The chain has TRBV13-3 and TRBJ1-2; TRBD1 agrees at 8 bases. This CDR3 spans 15 amino acids. The trim removed 1 base at V and 4 bases at J, leaving 6 bases unmatched. CDR1 and CDR2 from the germline V gene are NNHDY and SYVADS. The CDR3: CASSDSRGRGSDYTF. The CDR3 DNA, read in part, is TGTGCCAGCAGTGATAGCAGGGGGCGGGGCTCC.

This clone came up many times. The listed genes are named as in mouse. The read falls 4 residues short of the CDR3 end, and the missing part is taken from the germline J gene. Other DNA sequences in the sample encode the same CDR3. The gene calls are TRBV13-3 and TRBJ1-1; a possible D gene is TRBD1 (6 bases). V lost 5 bases, J lost 4 bases, and 12 bases lay in between. Per germline, CDR1 NNHDY and CDR2 SYVADS. The CDR3 loop spans 13 amino acids. CDR3 in amino acids: CASRTGGGTEVFF. The covered CDR3 bases are TGTGCCAGCAGGACGGGGGGCGGCACA.

This clone was picked up a small number of times. Mouse names are used for the genes. The read is 4 residues too short to cover the CDR3 end, so that end is filled in from the germline J gene. This chain links TRBV19 with TRBJ2-7; the match to TRBD2 covers 9 bases. CDR3 length: 15 amino acids. Germline V CDR1 and CDR2: FNHDT, SITEND (reference sequence). V dropped 4 bases and J dropped 3; count of bases not matched to a gene: 8. The CDR3 region is CASSGLRDWVYEQYF. The DNA read from the CDR3 is TGTGCCAGCAGTGGCCTCCGGGACTGGGTCTAT.

Notes on this clone: Here the gene names and germline are mouse. Other nucleotide sequences from this sample produce the same CDR3. This chain's CDR3 is CASSIRLGGTGQLYF. The CDR3 DNA, read in part, is TGTGCCAGCAGTATAAGACTGGGGGGCACCGGG. This chain connects TRBV19 to TRBJ2-2; 10 positions match TRBD2. The CDR3 goes on 4 residues after the read ends, and that part is filled in from the germline J gene. The V gene end was trimmed by 1 base and the J gene end by 4 bases; junction bases not matched to a gene: 1. This CDR3 spans 15 amino acids. Germline V lookup: CDR1 FNHDT, CDR2 SITEND (reference sequence). Drawing the rest from reference TRBV19 and TRBJ2-2, the complete variable domain is GGIITQTPKFLIGQEGQKLTLKCQQNFNHDTMYWYRQDSGKGLRLIYYSITENDLQKGDLSEGYDASREKKSSFSLTVTSAQKNEMAVFLCASSIRLGGTGQLYFGEGSKLTVL.

A few counts support this clone. Just one base apart from a much larger clone, this may be a read error. Germline and genes: mouse. Read sequence stops 4 residues before the CDR3 end, and the germline J gene provides the missing end. V gene TRBV19 combines with J gene TRBJ2-7; TRBD1 matches at 8 bases. CDR3 length: 12 residues. Germline values: CDR1 FNHDT, CDR2 SITEND (reference sequence). Partial CDR3 DNA: TGTGCCAGCAGTCTGGGACAGGAT. Amino acid sequence: CASSLGQD. The complete CDR3 protein is CASSLGQDEQYF.

As regards this clone: Gene names are the mouse ones. Read coverage stops 4 residues before the CDR3 terminus; the germline J gene supplies the remainder. The chain carries TRBV13-3 and TRBJ2-7, with 11 positions matching TRBD2. In germline, CDR1 is NNHDY, CDR2 SYVADS. The CDR3 length is 15 residues. Germline trimming cut 5 bases from V and 1 base from J; bases unmatched to any gene: 5. CDR3 loop: CASRPDWGGSYEQYF. The covered CDR3 bases are TGTGCCAGCAGACCCGACTGGGGGGGTTCCTAT.

This clone showed up just a few times. Mouse germline and gene names are used. The sequenced fragment ends 4 residues before the CDR3 boundary, so the rest is inferred from the germline J gene. The chain carries TRBV1 and TRBJ1-1; D gene ambiguous. This CDR3 spans 15 amino acids. The V end lost 0 bases, the J end lost 4 bases, and 12 bases lay between the germline ends. Germline CDR1 and CDR2: NSQYPW and LRSPGD (reference sequence). The part of the CDR3 DNA that was read is TGCACCTGCAGTGCAGATCCGGGATGGGGCACA. It codes for CTCSADPGWGT. The whole CDR3 reads CTCSADPGWGTEVFF.

This clone came up a few times. Mouse gene names and germline throughout. Read data end 4 residues before the CDR3 end; the end is taken from the germline J gene. The genes are TRBV1 and TRBJ2-1; D call uncertain. Germline V gives CDR1 NSQYPW, CDR2 LRSPGD (reference sequence). The CDR3 contains 14 residues. CDR3 region: CTCSAVEAGAEQFF. The CDR3 DNA, read in part, is TGCACCTGCAGTGCAGTAGAGGCAGGAGCT.

Of note for this clone: Gene names refer to mouse genes. The CDR3 end falls 4 residues outside the read, so it is completed with the germline J gene. The chain carries TRBV13-3 and TRBJ2-7; 7 bases align to TRBD2. The V gene's germline CDR1 is NNHDY and CDR2 SYVADS. The CDR3 extends over 14 amino acids. The V segment lost 5 bases and the J segment 3 bases; nucleotides outside the gene matches: 8. The CDR3 DNA, read in part, is TGTGCCAGCAGCCCTCACACTGGGGACTAT. Encoded protein: CASSPHTGDY. The complete CDR3 sequence is CASSPHTGDYEQYF.